This T cell receptor beta chain was recovered during a study of T cell repertoires in cytomegalovirus infection. This clonotype appeared a few times. Its target is unknown. Germline V gene sequence: CDR1 MNHEY, CDR2 SVGEGT. The CDR3 length is 14 residues. The ends were cut back, 4 bases at V and 12 bases at J, with 18 bases in the middle. TCRdb re-analysed the reads in MiXCR, keeping a single row per CDR3 protein. The sample holds 700,000 to 950,000 distinct CDR3 sequences; around a third are singletons and the top ten take 9.5% to 15%. The sequence came from a human donor in good health (CMV status not recorded). Some clones in this sample may be carry-over from other donors' samples. Sequences were derived from cultured CD8+ T cells from PBMCs, sampled from culture after CMV antigen stimulation. The chain joins TRBV6-2 or TRBV6-3 to TRBJ1-4; TRBD1 might be the D (5 bases). The CDR3, as DNA: TGTGCCAGCAGTTCGGGGCTTCTTGCGGAAGAACTGTTTTTT. Protein sequence: CASSSGLLAEELFF.